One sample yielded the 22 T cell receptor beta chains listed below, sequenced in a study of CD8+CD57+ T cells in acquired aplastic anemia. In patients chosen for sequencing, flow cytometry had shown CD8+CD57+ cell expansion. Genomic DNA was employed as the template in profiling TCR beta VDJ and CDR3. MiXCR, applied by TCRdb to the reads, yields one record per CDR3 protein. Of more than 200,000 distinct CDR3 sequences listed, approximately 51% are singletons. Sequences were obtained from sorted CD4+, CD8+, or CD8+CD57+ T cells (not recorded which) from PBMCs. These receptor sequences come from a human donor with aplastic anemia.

Written as DNA, the CDR3 is TGTGCCACCAGCAGAGAAGGGTATCAAGAGACCCAGTACTTC. The encoded protein is CATSREGYQETQYF. The V gene is TRBV15, the J gene TRBJ2-5; D uncertain. V lost 0 bases to trimming and J lost 2 bases, with 7 bases between them. This CDR3 spans 14 amino acids. Germline V gives CDR1 LNHNV, CDR2 YYDKDF (reference sequence).

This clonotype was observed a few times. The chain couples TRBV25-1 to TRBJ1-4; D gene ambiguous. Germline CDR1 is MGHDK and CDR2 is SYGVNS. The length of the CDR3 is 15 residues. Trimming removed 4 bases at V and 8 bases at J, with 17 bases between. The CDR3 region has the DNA TGTGCCAGCAGTGTCCCAGGTTCCTCGAGAGAAAAACTGTTTTTT. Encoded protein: CASSVPGSSREKLFF.

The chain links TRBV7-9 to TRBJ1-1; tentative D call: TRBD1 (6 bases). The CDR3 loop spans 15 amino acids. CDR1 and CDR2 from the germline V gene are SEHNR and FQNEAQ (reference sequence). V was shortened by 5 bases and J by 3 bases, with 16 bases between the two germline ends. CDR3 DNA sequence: TGTGCCAGCAGCCTCACTAGCGGGGGGCACACTGAAGCTTTCTTT. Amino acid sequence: CASSLTSGGHTEAFF. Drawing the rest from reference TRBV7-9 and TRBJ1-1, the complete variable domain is DTGVSQNPRHKITKRGQNVTFRCDPISEHNRLYWYRQTLGQGPEFLTYFQNEAQLEKSRLLSDRFSAERPKGSFSTLEIQRTEQGDSAMYLCASSLTSGGHTEAFFGQGTRLTVV.

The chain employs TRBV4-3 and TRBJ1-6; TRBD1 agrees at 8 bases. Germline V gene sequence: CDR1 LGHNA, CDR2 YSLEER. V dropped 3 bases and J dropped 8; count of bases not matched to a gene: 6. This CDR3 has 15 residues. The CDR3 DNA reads TGCGCCAGCAGCCACGACAGGGGAGCTTATTCACCCCTCCACTTT. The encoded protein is CASSHDRGAYSPLHF.

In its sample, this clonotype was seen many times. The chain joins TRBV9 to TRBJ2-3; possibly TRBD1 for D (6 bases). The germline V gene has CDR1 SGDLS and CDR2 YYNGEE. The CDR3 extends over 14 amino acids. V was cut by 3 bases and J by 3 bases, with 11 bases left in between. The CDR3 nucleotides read TGTGCCAGCAGCGAGGGTAGGGGGACAGATACGCAGTATTTT. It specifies CASSEGRGTDTQYF.

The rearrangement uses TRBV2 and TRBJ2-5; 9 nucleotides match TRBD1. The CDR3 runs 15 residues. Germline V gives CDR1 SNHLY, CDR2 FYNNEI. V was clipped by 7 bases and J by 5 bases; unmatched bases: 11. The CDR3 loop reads CASKRGQGIEETQYF. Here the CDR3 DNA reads TGTGCCAGCAAGCGGGGACAGGGAATAGAGGAGACCCAGTACTTC.

The DNA for the CDR3 is TGTGCCAGTAGTACGACAGGGGGCGCGGAAGGGGCCAACGTCCTGACTTTC. Residues: CASSTTGGAEGANVLTF. The chain couples TRBV19 to TRBJ2-6; the match to TRBD1 covers 10 bases. The germline gives CDR1 LNHDA, CDR2 SQIVND (reference sequence). Trimming removed 4 bases from V and 4 bases from J; junction bases left unmatched: 7. The CDR3 extends over 17 amino acids.

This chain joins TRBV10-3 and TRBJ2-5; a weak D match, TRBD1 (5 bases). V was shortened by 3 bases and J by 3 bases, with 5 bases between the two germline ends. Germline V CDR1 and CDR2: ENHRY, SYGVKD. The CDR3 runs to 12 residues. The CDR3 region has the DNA TGTGCCATCAGTGAAGGGGAAGAGACCCAGTACTTC. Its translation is CAISEGEETQYF.

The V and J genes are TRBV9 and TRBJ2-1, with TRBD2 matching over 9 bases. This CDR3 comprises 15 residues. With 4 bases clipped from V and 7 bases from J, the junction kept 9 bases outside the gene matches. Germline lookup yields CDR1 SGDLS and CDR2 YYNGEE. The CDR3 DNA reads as TGTGCCAGCAGCCCCTCTCGCGGGGGGGCGAATGAGCAGTTCTTC. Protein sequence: CASSPSRGGANEQFF.

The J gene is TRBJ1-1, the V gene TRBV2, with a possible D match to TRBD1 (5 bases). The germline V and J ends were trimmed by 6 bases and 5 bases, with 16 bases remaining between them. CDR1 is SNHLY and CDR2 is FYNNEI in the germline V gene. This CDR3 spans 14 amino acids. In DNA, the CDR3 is TGTGCCAGCAGCCGGAGCGGGGGGGAAACTGAAGCTTTCTTT. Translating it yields CASSRSGGETEAFF.

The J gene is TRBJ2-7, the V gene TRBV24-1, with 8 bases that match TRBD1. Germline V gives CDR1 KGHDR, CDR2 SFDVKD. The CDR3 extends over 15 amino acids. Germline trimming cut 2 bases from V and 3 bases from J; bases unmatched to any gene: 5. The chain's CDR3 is CATSDSTGEGYEQYF. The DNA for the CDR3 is TGTGCCACCAGTGATTCGACAGGGGAAGGCTACGAGCAGTACTTC.

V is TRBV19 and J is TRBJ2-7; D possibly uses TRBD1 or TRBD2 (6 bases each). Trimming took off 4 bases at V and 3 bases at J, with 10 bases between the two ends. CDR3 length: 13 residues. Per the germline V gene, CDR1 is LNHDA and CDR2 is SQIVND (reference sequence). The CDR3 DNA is TGTGCCAGTAGTAACGGGGGACACTACGAGCAGTACTTC. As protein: CASSNGGHYEQYF.

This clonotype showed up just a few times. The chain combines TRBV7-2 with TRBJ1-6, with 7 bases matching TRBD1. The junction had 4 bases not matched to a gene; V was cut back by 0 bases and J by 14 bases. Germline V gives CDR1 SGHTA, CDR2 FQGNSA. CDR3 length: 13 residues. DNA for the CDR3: TGTGCCAGCAGCTTAGCGACACAGGGGACCCTCCACTTT. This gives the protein CASSLATQGTLHF.

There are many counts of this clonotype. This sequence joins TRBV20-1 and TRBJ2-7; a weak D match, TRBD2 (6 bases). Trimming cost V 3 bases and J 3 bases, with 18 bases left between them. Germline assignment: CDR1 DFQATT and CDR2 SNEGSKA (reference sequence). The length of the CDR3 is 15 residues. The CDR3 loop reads CSASKSSAEFYEQYF. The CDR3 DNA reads TGCAGTGCTAGTAAGTCTAGCGCAGAGTTCTACGAGCAGTACTTC.

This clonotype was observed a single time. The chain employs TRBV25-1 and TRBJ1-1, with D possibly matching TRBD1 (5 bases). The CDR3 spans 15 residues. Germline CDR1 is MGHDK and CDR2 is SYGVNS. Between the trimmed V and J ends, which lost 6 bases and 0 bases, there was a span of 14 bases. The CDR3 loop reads CASRKTGLMNTEAFF. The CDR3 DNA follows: TGTGCCAGCAGGAAGACGGGACTGATGAACACTGAAGCTTTCTTT.

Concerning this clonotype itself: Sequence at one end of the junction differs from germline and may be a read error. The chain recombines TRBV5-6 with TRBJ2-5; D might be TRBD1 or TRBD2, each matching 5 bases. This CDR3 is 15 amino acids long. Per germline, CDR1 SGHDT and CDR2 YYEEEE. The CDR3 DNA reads TGTGCCGGCAGCTTGGAAGGGGAGAAAGAAGAGACCCAGTACTTC. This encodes CAGSLEGEKEETQYF.

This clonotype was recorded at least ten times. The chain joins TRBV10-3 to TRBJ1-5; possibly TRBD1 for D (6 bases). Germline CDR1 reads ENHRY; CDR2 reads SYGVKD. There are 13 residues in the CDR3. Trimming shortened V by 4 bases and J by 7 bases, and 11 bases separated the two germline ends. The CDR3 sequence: CAISAGAGQPQHF. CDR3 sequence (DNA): TGTGCCATCAGTGCAGGGGCTGGACAGCCCCAGCATTTT.

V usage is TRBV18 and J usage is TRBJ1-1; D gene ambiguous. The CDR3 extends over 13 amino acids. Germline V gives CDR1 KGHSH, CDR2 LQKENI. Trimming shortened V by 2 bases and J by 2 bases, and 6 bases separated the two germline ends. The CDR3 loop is CASSPEDNTEAFF. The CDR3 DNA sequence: TGTGCCAGCTCACCAGAGGACAACACTGAAGCTTTCTTT. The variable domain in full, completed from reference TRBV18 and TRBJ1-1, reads NAGVMQNPRHLVRRRGQEARLRCSPMKGHSHVYWYRQLPEEGLKFMVYLQKENIIDESGMPKERFSAEFPKEGPSILRIQQVVRGDSAAYFCASSPEDNTEAFFGQGTRLTVV.

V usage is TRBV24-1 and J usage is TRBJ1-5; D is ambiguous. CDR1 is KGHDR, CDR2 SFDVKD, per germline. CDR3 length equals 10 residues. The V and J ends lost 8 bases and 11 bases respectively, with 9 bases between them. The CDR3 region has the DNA TGTGCCACCATCCAAGGAGCCCAGCATTTT. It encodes CATIQGAQHF.

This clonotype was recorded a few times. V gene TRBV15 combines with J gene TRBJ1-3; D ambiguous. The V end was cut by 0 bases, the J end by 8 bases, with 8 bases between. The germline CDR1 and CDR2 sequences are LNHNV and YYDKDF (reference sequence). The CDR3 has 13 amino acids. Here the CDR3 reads CATSRDDQDTIYF. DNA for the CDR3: TGTGCCACCAGCAGAGACGACCAGGACACCATATATTTT.

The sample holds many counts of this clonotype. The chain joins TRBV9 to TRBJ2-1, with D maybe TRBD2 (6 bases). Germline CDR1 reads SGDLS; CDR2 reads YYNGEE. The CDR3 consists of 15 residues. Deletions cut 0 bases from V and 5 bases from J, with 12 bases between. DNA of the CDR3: TGTGCCAGCAGCGTAGGCCGGGGGAGCAACAATGAGCAGTTCTTC. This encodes CASSVGRGSNNEQFF.

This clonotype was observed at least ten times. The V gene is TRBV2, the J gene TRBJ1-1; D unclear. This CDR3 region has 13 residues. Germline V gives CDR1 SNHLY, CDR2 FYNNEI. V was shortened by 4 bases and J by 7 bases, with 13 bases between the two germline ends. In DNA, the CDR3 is TGTGCCAGCAGTGTAGCGGCGGCCGTTGAAGCTTTCTTT. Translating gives CASSVAAAVEAFF.